Given below is one T cell receptor beta chain in context. Trimming cost V 10 bases and J 9 bases; bases outside gene matches: 8. The CDR3 runs to 13 residues. The germline V gene has CDR1 MGHDK and CDR2 SYGVNS. This entry belongs to a study of T cell changes during pregnancy in multiple sclerosis. TCRdb's copy holds only in-frame clones and misses some; the assay was immunoSEQ multiplex PCR. In the table there are 50,000 to 65,000 clones, 90% of which are singletons. V is TRBV25-1 and J is TRBJ2-1, with 11 bases aligning to TRBD2. The sequencing here drew on CD8+ T cells from peripheral blood mononuclear cells, taken before pregnancy. This TCR was recovered from a female donor with multiple sclerosis, enrolled in a pregnancy study. The CDR3: CATLAGGFGEQFF. The DNA for the CDR3 is TGTGCCACCCTAGCGGGGGGTTTCGGTGAGCAGTTCTTC.